The entry below gives a single T cell receptor beta chain sequence along with its context. Its antigen is still unknown. One base away there is no much larger clone; base qualities are not given. This specimen belongs to a study of graft-versus-host responses after intestinal transplantation (dated by TCRdb to the early 2020s). With regard to the full study: The transplants that recipients received were multivisceral, liver-intestinal, or isolated intestinal. A peak of at least 4% donor T cells among recipient peripheral blood mononuclear cells was the definition used for donor T cell macrochimerism. The cohort enrolled roughly 25 intestinal transplant recipients including one retransplant, and a few patients lacking pretransplant specimens were excluded. Every recipient was given anti-thymocyte globulin induction, followed by roughly 3 years of maintenance tacrolimus and steroids. Samples from a few later patients were sequenced in-house on an Illumina MiSeq with MiXCR processing rather than by the commercial service. Graft-versus-host and host-versus-graft alloreactive T cell clones were tracked in the graft, circulation and bone marrow after intestinal transplantation using bulk TCR-beta CDR3 sequencing. Alloreactive clones were identified by sequencing pre-transplant mixed lymphocyte reaction products and comparing them with unstimulated pre-transplant donor and recipient T cells.

Blood samples were collected up to 4 times in the first month after transplant and then at least monthly when available. Receptors were amplified or captured by the immunoSEQ multiplex PCR assay. High-throughput TCR-beta CDR3 sequencing of genomic DNA from most patients was performed by Adaptive Biotechnologies. The original methods were these. TCR sequencing data were retrieved from Adaptive's ImmunoSEQ software for around 20 patients, whereas a few other patients were processed with MiXCR and VDJtools. CDR3 nucleotide sequences shared by donor and recipient were removed because the origin of these sequences could not be assigned. At least 2-fold expansion over unstimulated cells and a minimum CFSE-low frequency of 0.002% (template counts) or 0.001% (read counts) were required for clones to be classified as alloreactive. Clones detected in sequenced pre-transplant spleen, lymph node, or MLR CFSE-low populations of the donor or recipient were defined as mappable. The cumulative frequency of alloreactive clones was calculated as a percentage of all sequences, weighted by copy number. The immuneACCESS repertoire file appears here via TCRdb, limited to in-frame rearrangements. These files lack a portion of the clones; in checked studies, under half of the deficit traces to unresolved V genes, and the cause of the others is not known. V, J and clone size derive from that table, while D and trimming were established from the DNA sequence. The sample contains 6,500 to 9,000 clones, roughly 92% of them found a single time. The top ten constitute approximately 2.3% of the sample.

Overall study results and their limits: The relatively low number and heterogeneity of intestinal transplant patients limited the conclusions. Early after transplant, declines in HvG clones were associated with peak levels of circulating GvH clones. Patients with donor T cell macrochimerism had high GvH to HvG T cell clonal ratios in their allografts. GvH clones were found in recipient bone marrow, and some of the GvH clones appeared earlier in ileal mucosa or blood, which is consistent with an intestinal mucosal origin.

Sequences MNHEY (CDR1) and SMNVEV (CDR2) are obtained from the germline V gene (reference sequence). The germline V and J ends show losses of 0 bases and 2 bases respectively, and no gene match explains 4 bases of the junction. The CDR3 holds 15 amino acids from the cysteine to the phenylalanine. The read is trimmed to its CDR3 DNA, 45 bases read in frame from base 1. Here the chain combines TRBV27 and TRBJ2-7; 7 bases in between match TRBD1. This receptor was obtained from a human patient who received an intestinal transplant, so some T cells may come from the graft donor. The input for sequencing was PBMCs, taken 11 days after intestinal transplantation. The CDR3 corresponds to CASSLSSGGTYEQYF. The bases read TGTGCCAGCAGTTTATCATCAGGGGGTACCTACGAGCAGTACTTC.